The clone carrying this T cell receptor (beta chain) has just one count. J was trimmed by 5 bases and V by 6 bases; bases with no gene match: 7. This CDR3 is 14 amino acids long. Germline values: CDR1 MNHEY, CDR2 SVGAGI. This specimen belongs to a study of blood T cell repertoires in COVID-19. Study-wide context: COVID-19 samples, acute and convalescent, were from the United States, Italy and Spain. The cDNA or gDNA used as material had been derived from T cells, B-cell-depleted T cells, or PBMCs.

Authors' analysis steps: Amplified reference gene primers provided the basis for estimating nucleated cell counts. Produced via immunoSEQ multiplex PCR; TCRdb's table is partial and in-frame only. V and J calls and clone size are copied from that table; D and trimming were computed from the DNA. Among over 400,000 clones listed, less than 90% were seen once. Recruited during active infection, patients (from Seattle) were subsequently followed longitudinally. The specimen was peripheral blood. The clonotype originates from a woman between 45 and 60 years old with COVID-19, enrolled during active disease. This sequence joins TRBV6-5 and TRBJ1-2, with 9 positions matching TRBD1. In DNA form, the CDR3 reads TGTGCCAGCAGGCTACAAGGGACAGGGTATGGCTACACCTTC. Protein: CASRLQGTGYGYTF.